In this sample, the clone carrying this TCR beta chain turned up a few times. This sample was included in a study of T-cell memory formation after mild COVID-19. TCRdb re-called the 5' RACE reads with MiXCR, one entry per CDR3 protein. The sample contains 550,000 to 700,000 distinct CDR3 sequences, roughly 17% of which appear only once. The CDR3 is 18 amino acids. V was clipped by 5 bases and J by 0 bases, with 21 bases between them. Germline V gives CDR1 MGHRA, CDR2 YSYEKL. This rearrangement joins TRBV4-1 to TRBJ2-3; the D gene is possibly TRBD2 (7 bases). Sequenced material: PBMCs or a T cell subset sorted from them (not recorded which). This TCR derives from an adult woman who had mild COVID-19 (a few samples of this study predate the infection). Cell type and time point are not known. CDR3 region: CASSTPPRGGDSTDTQYF. CDR3 DNA: TGCGCCAGCAGCACACCGCCCCGCGGGGGCGACAGCACAGATACGCAGTATTTT.